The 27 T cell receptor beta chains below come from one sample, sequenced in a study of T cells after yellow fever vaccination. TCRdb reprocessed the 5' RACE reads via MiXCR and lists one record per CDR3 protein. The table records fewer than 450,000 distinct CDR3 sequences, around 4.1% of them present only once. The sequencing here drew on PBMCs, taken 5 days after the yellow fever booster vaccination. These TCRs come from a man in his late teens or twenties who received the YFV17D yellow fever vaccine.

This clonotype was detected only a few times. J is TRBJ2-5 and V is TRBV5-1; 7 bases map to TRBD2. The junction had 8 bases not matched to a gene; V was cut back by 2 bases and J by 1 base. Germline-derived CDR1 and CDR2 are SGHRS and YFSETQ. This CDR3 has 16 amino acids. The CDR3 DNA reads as TGCGCCAGCAGCTTATCCGGGGGGAACCTCCAAGAGACCCAGTACTTC. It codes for CASSLSGGNLQETQYF.

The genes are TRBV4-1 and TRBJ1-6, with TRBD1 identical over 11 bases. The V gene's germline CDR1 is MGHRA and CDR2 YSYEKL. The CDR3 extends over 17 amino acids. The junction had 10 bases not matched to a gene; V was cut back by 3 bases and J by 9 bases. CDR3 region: CASSHVLPGTGGSPLHF. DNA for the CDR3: TGCGCCAGCAGCCACGTCCTTCCCGGGACAGGGGGTTCACCCCTCCACTTT.

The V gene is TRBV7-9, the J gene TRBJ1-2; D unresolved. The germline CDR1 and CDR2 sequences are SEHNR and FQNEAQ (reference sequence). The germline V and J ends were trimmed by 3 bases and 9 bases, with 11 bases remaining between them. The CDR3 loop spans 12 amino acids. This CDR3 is CASSLGPWSYTF. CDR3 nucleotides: TGTGCCAGCAGCTTGGGCCCTTGGAGCTACACCTTC.

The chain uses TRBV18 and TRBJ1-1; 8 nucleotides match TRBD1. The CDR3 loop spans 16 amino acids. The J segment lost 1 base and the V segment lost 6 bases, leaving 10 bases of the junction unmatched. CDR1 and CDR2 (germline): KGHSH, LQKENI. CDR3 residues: CASSRGQGAKNTEAFF. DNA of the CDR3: TGTGCCAGCTCGAGGGGGCAGGGGGCCAAGAACACTGAAGCTTTCTTT.

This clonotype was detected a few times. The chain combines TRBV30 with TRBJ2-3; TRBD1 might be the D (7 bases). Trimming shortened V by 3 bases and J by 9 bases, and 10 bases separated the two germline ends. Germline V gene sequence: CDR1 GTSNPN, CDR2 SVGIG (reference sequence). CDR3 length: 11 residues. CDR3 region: CAWRPGGTQYF. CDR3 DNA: TGTGCCTGGAGACCAGGGGGGACGCAGTATTTT.

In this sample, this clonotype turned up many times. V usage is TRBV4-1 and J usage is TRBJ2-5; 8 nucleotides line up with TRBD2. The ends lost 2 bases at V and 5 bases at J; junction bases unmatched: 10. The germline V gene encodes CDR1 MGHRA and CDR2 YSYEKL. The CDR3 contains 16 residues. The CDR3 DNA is TGCGCCAGCAGCCAAAGGGGAGCGGGGGTCCCGGAGACCCAGTACTTC. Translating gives CASSQRGAGVPETQYF.

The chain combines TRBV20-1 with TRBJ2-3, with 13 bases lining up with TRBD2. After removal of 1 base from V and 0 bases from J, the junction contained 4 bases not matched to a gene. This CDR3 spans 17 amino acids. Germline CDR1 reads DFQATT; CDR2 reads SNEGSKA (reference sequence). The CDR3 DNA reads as TGCAGTGCTAGAGGGTGGACTAGCGGGGGAAGCACAGATACGCAGTATTTT. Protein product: CSARGWTSGGSTDTQYF.

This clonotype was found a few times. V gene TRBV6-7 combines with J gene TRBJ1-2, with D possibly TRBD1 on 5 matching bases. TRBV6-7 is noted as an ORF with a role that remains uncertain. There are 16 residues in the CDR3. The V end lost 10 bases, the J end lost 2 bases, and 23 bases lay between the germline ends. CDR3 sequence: CANTANGQGENYGYTF. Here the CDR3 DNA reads TGTGCCAACACCGCCAACGGCCAGGGAGAGAACTATGGCTACACCTTC.

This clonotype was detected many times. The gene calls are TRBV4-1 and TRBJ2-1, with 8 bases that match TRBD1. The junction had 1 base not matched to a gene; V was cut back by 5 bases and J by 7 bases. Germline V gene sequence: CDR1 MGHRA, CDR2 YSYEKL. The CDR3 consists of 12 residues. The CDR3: CASSGQGNEQFF. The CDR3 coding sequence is TGCGCCAGCAGCGGACAGGGAAATGAGCAGTTCTTC.

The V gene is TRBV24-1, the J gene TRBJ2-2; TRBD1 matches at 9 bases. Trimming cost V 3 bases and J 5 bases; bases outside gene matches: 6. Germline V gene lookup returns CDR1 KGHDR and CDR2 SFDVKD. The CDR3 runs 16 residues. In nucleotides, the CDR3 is TGTGCCACCAGTGATAACAGGGGGCGGCCTACCGGGGAGCTGTTTTTT. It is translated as CATSDNRGRPTGELFF.

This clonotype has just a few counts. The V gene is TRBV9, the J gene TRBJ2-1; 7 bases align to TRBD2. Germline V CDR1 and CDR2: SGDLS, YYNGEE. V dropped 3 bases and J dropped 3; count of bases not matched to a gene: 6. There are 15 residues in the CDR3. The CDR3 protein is CASSARAGVYNEQFF. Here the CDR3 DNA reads TGTGCCAGCAGCGCCCGGGCGGGGGTCTACAATGAGCAGTTCTTC.

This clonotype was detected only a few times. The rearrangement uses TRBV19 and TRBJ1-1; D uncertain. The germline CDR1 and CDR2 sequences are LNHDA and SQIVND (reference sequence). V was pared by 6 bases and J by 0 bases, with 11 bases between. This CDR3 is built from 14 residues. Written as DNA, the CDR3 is TGTGCCAGTAGAAGGGCAGTCATGAACACTGAAGCTTTCTTT. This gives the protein CASRRAVMNTEAFF. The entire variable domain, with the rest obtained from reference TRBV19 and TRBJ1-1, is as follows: DGGITQSPKYLFRKEGQNVTLSCEQNLNHDAMYWYRQDPGQGLRLIYYSQIVNDFQKGDIAEGYSVSREKKESFPLTVTSAQKNPTAFYLCASRRAVMNTEAFFGQGTRLTVV.

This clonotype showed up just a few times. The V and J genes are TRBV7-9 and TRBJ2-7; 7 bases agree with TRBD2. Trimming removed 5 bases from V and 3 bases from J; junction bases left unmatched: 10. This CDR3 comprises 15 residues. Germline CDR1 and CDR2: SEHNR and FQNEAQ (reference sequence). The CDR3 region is CASSLLGAGDYEQYF. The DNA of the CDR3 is TGTGCCAGCAGCCTTTTGGGTGCGGGGGACTACGAGCAGTACTTC.

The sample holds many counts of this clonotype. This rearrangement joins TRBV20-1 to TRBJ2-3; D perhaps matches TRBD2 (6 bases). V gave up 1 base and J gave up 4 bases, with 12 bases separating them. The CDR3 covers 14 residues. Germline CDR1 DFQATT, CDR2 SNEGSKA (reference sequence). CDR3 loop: CSARAPGLPDTQYF. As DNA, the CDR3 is TGCAGTGCTAGAGCTCCGGGACTGCCAGATACGCAGTATTTT.

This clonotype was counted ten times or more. The CDR3 DNA follows: TGTGCCAGCAGCGTCGGGGGAACCTACTACGAGCAGTACTTC. The encoded protein is CASSVGGTYYEQYF. The genes are TRBV9 and TRBJ2-7, with a possible D match to TRBD2 (6 bases). The CDR3 has 14 amino acids. Trimming shortened V by 2 bases and J by 3 bases, and 12 bases separated the two germline ends. The germline gives CDR1 SGDLS, CDR2 YYNGEE. Complete variable domain (other parts from reference TRBV9 and TRBJ2-7): DSGVTQTPKHLITATGQRVTLRCSPRSGDLSVYWYQQSLDQGLQFLIQYYNGEERAKGNILERFSAQQFPDLHSELNLSSLELGDSALYFCASSVGGTYYEQYFGPGTRLTVT.

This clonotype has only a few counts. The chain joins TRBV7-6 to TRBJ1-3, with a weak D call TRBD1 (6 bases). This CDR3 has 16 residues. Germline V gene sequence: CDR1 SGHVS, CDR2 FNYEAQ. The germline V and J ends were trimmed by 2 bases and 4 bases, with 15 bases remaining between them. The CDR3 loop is CASSLYAGAEGNTIYF. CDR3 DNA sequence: TGTGCCAGCAGCTTATATGCAGGGGCAGAAGGAAACACCATATATTTT.

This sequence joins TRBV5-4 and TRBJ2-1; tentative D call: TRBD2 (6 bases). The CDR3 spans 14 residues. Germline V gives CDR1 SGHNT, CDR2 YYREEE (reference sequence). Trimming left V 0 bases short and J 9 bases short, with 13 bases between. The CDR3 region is CASSLDQGGGEQFF. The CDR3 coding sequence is TGTGCCAGCAGCTTGGACCAGGGAGGAGGTGAGCAGTTCTTC.

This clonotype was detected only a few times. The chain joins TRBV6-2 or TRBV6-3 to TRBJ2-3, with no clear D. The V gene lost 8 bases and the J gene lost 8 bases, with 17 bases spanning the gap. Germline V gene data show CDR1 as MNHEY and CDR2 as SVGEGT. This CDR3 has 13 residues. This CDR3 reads CASGSGRRGTQYF. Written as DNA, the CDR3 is TGTGCCAGCGGATCCGGGCGTCGAGGTACGCAGTATTTT.

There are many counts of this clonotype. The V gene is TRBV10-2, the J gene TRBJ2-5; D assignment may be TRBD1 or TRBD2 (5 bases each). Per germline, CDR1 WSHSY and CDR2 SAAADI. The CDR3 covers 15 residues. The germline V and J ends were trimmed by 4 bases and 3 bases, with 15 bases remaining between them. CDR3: CASSAPGRGEETQYF. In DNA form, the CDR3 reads TGCGCCAGCAGTGCGCCGGGACGAGGGGAAGAGACCCAGTACTTC.

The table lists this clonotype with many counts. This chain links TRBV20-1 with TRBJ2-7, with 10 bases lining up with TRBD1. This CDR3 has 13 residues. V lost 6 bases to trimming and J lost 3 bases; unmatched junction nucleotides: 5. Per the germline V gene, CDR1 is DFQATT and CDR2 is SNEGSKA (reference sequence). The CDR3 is CSAAGQGIYEQYF. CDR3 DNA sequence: TGCAGTGCAGCGGGACAGGGGATCTACGAGCAGTACTTC.

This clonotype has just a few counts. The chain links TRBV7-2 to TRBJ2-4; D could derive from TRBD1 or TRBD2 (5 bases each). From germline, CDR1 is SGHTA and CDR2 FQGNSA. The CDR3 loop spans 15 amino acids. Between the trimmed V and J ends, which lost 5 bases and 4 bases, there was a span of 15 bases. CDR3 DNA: TGTGCCAGCAGCCGGAGGACATCACCAAAAAACATTCAGTACTTC. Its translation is CASSRRTSPKNIQYF.

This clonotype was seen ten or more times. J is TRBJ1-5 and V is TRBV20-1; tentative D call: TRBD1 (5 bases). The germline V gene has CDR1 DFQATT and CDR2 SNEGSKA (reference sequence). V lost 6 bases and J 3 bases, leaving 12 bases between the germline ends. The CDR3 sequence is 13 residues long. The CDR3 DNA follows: TGCAGTGCCTCGAGGGGATTCAATCAGCCCCAGCATTTT. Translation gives CSASRGFNQPQHF.

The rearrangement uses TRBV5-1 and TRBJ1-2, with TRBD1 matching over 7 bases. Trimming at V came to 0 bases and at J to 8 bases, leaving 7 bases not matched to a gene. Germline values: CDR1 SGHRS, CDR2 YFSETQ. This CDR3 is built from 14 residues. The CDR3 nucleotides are TGCGCCAGCAGCTTGGGGGTGACAGGGTCCGGCTACACCTTC. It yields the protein CASSLGVTGSGYTF.

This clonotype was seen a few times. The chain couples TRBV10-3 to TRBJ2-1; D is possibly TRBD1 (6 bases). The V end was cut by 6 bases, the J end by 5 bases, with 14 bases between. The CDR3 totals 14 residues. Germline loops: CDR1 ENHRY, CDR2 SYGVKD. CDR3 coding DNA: TGTGCCATCAGAGACATCAGGGGCCACAATGAGCAGTTCTTC. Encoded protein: CAIRDIRGHNEQFF.

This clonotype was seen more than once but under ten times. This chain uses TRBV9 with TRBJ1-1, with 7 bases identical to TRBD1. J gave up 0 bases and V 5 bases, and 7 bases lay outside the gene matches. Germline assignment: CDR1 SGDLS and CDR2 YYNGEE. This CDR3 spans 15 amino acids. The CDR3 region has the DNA TGTGCCAGCAGGCCTCGGGACAGATTGAACACTGAAGCTTTCTTT. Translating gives CASRPRDRLNTEAFF.

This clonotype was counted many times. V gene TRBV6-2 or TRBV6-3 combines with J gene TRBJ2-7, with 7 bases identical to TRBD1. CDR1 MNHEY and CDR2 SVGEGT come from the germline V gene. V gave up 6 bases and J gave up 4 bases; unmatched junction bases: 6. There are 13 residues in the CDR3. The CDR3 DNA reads TGTGCCAGCAGCCTACAGGGGTTATACGAGCAGTACGTC. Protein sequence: CASSLQGLYEQYV.

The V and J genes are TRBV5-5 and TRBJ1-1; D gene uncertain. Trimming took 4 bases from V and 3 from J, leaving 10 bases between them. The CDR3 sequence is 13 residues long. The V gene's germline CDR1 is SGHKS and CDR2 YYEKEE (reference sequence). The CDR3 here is CASSLVRYTEAFF. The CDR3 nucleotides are TGTGCCAGCAGCCTGGTCAGGTACACTGAAGCTTTCTTT.